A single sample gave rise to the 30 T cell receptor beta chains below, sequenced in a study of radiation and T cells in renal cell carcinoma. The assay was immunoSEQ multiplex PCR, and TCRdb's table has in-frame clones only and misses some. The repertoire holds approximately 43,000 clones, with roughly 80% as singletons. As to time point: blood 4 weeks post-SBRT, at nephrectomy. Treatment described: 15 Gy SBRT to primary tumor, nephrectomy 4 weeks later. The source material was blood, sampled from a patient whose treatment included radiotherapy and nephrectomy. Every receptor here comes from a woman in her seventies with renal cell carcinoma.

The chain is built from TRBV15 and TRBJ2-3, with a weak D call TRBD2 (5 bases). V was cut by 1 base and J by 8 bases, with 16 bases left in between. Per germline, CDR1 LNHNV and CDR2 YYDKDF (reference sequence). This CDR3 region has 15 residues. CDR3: CATSRGGSRSGTQYF. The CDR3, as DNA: TGTGCCACCAGCAGAGGAGGGAGCAGATCCGGTACGCAGTATTTT. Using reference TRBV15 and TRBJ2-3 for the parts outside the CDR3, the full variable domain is DAMVIQNPRYQVTQFGKPVTLSCSQTLNHNVMYWYQQKSSQAPKLLFHYYDKDFNNEADTPDNFQSRRPNTSFCFLDIRSPGLGDTAMYLCATSRGGSRSGTQYFGPGTRLTVL.

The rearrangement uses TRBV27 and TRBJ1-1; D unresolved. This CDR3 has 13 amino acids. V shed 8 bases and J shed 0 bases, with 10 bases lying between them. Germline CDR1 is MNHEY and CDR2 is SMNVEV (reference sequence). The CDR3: CASGGPLNTEAFF. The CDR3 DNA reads TGTGCCAGCGGTGGACCTTTGAACACTGAAGCTTTCTTT.

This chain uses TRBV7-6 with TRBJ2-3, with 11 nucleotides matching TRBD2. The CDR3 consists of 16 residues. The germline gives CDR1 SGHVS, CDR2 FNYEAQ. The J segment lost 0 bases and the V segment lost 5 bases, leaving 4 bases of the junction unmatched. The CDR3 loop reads CASSPGLAVSTDTQYF. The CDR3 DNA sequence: TGTGCCAGCAGCCCGGGACTAGCGGTAAGCACAGATACGCAGTATTTT.

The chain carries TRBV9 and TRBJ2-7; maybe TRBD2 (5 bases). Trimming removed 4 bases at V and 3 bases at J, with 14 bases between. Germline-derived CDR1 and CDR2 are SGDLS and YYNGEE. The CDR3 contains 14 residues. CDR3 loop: CASSPEVRDYEQYF. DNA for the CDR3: TGTGCCAGCAGCCCAGAGGTGAGGGACTACGAGCAGTACTTC.

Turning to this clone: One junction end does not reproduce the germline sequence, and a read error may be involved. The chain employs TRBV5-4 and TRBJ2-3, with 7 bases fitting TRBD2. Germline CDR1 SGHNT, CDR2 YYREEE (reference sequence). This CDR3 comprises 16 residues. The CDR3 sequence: CTSSLGREISADTQYF. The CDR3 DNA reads TGTACCAGCAGCTTGGGGCGGGAGATCAGCGCAGATACGCAGTATTTT.

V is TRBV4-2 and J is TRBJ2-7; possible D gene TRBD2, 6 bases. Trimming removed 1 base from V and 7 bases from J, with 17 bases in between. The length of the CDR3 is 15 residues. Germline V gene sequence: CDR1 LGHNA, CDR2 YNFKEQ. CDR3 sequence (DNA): TGTGCCAGCAGCCAAGTGGAGGGAGAAGGCTTTGAGCAGTACTTC. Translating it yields CASSQVEGEGFEQYF.

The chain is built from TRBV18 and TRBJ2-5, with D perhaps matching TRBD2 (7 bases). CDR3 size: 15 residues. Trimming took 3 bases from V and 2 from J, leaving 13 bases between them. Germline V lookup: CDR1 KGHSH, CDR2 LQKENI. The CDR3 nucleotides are TGTGCCAGCTCACCGGGGGCTAGCGGTCAAGAGACCCAGTACTTC. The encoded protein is CASSPGASGQETQYF. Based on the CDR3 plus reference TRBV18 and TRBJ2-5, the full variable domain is NAGVMQNPRHLVRRRGQEARLRCSPMKGHSHVYWYRQLPEEGLKFMVYLQKENIIDESGMPKERFSAEFPKEGPSILRIQQVVRGDSAAYFCASSPGASGQETQYFGPGTRLLVL.

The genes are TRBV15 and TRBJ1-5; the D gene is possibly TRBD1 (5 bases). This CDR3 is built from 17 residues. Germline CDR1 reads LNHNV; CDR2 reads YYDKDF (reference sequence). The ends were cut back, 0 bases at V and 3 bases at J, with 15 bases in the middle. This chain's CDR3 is CATSRDRAGWNNQPQHF. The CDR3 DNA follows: TGTGCCACCAGCAGAGATCGGGCAGGGTGGAACAATCAGCCCCAGCATTTT.

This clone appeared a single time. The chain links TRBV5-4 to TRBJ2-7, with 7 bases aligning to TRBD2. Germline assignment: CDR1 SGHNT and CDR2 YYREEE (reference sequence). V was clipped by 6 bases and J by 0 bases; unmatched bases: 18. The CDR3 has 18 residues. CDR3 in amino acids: CASTPGGRRRASSYEQYF. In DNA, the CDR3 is TGTGCCAGCACCCCCGGGGGGAGGCGGCGGGCTAGCTCCTACGAGCAGTACTTC. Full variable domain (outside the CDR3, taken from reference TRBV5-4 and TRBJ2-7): ETGVTQSPTHLIKTRGQQVTLRCSSQSGHNTVSWYQQALGQGPQFIFQYYREEENGRGNFPPRFSGLQFPNYSSELNVNALELDDSALYLCASTPGGRRRASSYEQYFGPGTRLTVT.

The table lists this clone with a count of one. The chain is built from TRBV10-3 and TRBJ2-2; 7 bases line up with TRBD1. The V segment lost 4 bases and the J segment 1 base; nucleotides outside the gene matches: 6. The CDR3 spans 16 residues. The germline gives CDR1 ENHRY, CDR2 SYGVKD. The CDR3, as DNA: TGTGCCATCAGTGGAGTGACAGGGATGAACACCGGGGAGCTGTTTTTT. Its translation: CAISGVTGMNTGELFF.

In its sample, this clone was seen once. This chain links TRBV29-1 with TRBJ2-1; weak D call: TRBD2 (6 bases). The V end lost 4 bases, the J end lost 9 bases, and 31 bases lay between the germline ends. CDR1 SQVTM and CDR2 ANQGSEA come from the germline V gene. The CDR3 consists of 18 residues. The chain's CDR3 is CSVVFRLALAREHSEQFF. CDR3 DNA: TGCAGCGTTGTTTTCAGGCTAGCCCTAGCGCGGGAACACAGTGAGCAGTTCTTC.

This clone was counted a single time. The CDR3 region is CASSLRWLPSGISYEQYF. CDR3 bases: TGCGCCAGCAGCTTGAGGTGGCTGCCTAGCGGGATCTCCTACGAGCAGTACTTC. V gene TRBV5-1 combines with J gene TRBJ2-7; 9 bases align to TRBD2. The length of the CDR3 is 18 residues. CDR1 is SGHRS and CDR2 is YFSETQ in the germline V gene. After removal of 1 base from V and 0 bases from J, the junction contained 11 bases not matched to a gene.

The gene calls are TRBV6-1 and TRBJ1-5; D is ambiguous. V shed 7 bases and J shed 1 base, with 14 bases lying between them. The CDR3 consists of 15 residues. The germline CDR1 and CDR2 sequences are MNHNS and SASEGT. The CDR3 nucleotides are TGTGCCAGCAAGATGGACGGAAGGAGCAATCAGCCCCAGCATTTT. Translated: CASKMDGRSNQPQHF.

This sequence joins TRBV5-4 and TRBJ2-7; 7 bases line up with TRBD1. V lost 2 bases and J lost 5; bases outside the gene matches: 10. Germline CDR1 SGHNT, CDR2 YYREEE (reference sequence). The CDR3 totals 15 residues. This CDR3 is CASSLKTGIGDEQYF. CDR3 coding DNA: TGTGCCAGCAGCTTAAAGACAGGGATTGGAGACGAGCAGTACTTC. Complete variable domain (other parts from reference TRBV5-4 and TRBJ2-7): ETGVTQSPTHLIKTRGQQVTLRCSSQSGHNTVSWYQQALGQGPQFIFQYYREEENGRGNFPPRFSGLQFPNYSSELNVNALELDDSALYLCASSLKTGIGDEQYFGPGTRLTVT.

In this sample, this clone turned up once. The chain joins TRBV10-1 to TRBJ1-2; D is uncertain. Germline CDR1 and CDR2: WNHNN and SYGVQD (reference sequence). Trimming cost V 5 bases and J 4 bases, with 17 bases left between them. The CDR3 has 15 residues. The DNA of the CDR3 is TGCGCCAGCAGTCCACGATCGCGAAAGACCTATGGCTACACCTTC. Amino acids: CASSPRSRKTYGYTF.

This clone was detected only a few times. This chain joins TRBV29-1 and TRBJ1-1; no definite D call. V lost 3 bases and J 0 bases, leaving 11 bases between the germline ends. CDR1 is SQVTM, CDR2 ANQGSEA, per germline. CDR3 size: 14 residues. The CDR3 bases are TGCAGCGTTGACGGGAGCCAGATGAACACTGAAGCTTTCTTT. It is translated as CSVDGSQMNTEAFF. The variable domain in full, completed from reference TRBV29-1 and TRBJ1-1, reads SAVISQKPSRDICQRGTSLTIQCQVDSQVTMMFWYRQQPGQSLTLIATANQGSEATYESGFVIDKFPISRPNLTFSTLTVSNMSPEDSSIYLCSVDGSQMNTEAFFGQGTRLTVV.

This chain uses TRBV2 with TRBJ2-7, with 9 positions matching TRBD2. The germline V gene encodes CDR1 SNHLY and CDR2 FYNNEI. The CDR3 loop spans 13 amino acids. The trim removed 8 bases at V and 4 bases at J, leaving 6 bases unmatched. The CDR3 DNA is TGTGCCAGCGGGGCGGGAGGGCCATACGAGCAGTACTTC. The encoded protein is CASGAGGPYEQYF. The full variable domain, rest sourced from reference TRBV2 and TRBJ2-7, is EPEVTQTPSHQVTQMGQEVILRCVPISNHLYFYWYRQILGQKVEFLVSFYNNEISEKSEIFDDQFSVERPDGSNFTLKIRSTKLEDSAMYFCASGAGGPYEQYFGPGTRLTVT.

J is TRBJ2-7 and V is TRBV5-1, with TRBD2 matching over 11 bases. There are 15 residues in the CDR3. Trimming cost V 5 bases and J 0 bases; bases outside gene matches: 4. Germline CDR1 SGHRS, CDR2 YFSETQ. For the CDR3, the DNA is TGCGCCAGCAGGCTTACTAGCGGGAGCTCCTACGAGCAGTACTTC. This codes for CASRLTSGSSYEQYF.

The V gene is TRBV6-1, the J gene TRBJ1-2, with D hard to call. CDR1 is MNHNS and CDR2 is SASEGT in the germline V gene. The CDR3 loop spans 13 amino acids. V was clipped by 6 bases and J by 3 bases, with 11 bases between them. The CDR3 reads CASSPTPYYGYTF. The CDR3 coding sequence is TGTGCCAGCAGCCCAACCCCCTACTATGGCTACACCTTC.

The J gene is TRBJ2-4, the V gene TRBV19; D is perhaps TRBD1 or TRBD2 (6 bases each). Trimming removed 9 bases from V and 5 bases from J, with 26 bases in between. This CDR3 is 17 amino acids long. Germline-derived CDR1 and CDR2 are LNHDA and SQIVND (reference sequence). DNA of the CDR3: TGTGCCAGCTCTAAGGGGGTTCCAACTAGCCAGGAAAACATTCAGTACTTC. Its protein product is CASSKGVPTSQENIQYF.

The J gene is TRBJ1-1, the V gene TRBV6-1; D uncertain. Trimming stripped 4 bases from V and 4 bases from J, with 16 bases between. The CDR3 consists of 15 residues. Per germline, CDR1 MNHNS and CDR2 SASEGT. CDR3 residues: CASSARSLSPTEAFF. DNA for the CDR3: TGTGCCAGCAGTGCCCGGTCCTTGTCCCCCACTGAAGCTTTCTTT.

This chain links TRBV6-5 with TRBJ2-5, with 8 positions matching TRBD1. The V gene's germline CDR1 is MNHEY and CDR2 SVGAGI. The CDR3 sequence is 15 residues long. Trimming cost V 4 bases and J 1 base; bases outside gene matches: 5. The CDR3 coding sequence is TGTGCCAGCAGTTCAGGCAGGGGGCCCCAAGAGACCCAGTACTTC. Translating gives CASSSGRGPQETQYF.

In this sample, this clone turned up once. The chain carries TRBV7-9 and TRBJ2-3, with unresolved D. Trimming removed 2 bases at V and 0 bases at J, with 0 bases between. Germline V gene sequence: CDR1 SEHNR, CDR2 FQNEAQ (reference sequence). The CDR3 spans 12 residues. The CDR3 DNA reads TGTGCCAGCAGCTTAAGCACAGATACGCAGTATTTT. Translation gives CASSLSTDTQYF.

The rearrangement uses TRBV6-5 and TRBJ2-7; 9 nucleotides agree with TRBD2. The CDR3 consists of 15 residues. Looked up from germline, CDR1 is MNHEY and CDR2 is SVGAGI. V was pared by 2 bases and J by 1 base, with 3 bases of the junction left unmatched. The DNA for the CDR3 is TGTGCCAGCAGTTACCAGCGGGGGGCATCCTACGAGCAGTACTTC. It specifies CASSYQRGASYEQYF.

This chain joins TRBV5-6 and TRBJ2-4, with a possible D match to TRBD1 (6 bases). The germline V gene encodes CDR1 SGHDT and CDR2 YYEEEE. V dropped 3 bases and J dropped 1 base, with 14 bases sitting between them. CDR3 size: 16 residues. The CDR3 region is CASSWGPTGAKNIQYF. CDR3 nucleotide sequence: TGTGCCAGCAGCTGGGGGCCAACGGGGGCCAAAAACATTCAGTACTTC.

CDR3 sequence (DNA): TGTGCCAGCAGGACCGGGACAGGGTCCTACGAGCAGTACTTC. Its translation is CASRTGTGSYEQYF. This chain uses TRBV6-1 with TRBJ2-7; 9 positions agree with TRBD1. CDR1 and CDR2 (germline): MNHNS, SASEGT. Germline trimming cut 6 bases from V and 1 base from J; bases unmatched to any gene: 4. This CDR3 spans 14 amino acids.

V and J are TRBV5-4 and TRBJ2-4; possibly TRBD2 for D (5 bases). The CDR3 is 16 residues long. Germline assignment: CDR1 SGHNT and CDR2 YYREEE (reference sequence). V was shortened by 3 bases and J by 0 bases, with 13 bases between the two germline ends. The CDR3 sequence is CASSSGILTAKNIQYF. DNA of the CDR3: TGTGCCAGCAGCTCGGGGATACTCACAGCCAAAAACATTCAGTACTTC.

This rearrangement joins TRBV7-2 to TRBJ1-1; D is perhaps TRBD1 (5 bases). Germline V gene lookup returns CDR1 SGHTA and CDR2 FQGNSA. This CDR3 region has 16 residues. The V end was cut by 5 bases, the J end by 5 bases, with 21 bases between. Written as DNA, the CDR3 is TGTGCCAGCAGCCTAGACGGGGCTCTATCTGGTACTGAAGCTTTCTTT. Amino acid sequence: CASSLDGALSGTEAFF. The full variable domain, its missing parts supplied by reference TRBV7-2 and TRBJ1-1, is GAGVSQSPSNKVTEKGKDVELRCDPISGHTALYWYRQSLGQGLEFLIYFQGNSAPDKSGLPSDRFSAERTGGSVSTLTIQRTQQEDSAVYLCASSLDGALSGTEAFFGQGTRLTVV.

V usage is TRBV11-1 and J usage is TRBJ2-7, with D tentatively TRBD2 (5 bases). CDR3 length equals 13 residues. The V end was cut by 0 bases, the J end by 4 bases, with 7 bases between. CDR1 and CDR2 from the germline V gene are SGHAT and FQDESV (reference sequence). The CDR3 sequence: CASSLARGYEQYF. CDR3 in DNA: TGTGCCAGCAGCTTAGCGCGCGGGTACGAGCAGTACTTC.

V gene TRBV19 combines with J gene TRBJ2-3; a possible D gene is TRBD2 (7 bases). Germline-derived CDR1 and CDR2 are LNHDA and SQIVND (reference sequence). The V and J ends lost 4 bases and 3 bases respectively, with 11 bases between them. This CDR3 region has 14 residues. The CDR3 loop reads CASSTGGRTDTQYF. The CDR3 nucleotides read TGTGCCAGTAGTACCGGGGGGCGGACAGATACGCAGTATTTT. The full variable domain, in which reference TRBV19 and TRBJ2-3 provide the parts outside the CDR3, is DGGITQSPKYLFRKEGQNVTLSCEQNLNHDAMYWYRQDPGQGLRLIYYSQIVNDFQKGDIAEGYSVSREKKESFPLTVTSAQKNPTAFYLCASSTGGRTDTQYFGPGTRLTVL.